The present T cell receptor (beta chain) was sequenced within a study of vaccination and CD4 T cells after COVID-19. Indicated treatment: roughly 11-day PBMC culture with coronavirus spike peptide pools or control peptides (ViraFEST assay). CDR1 MNHNS and CDR2 SASEGT come from the germline V gene. The CDR3 is 15 residues long. V lost 6 bases and J 7 bases, leaving 22 bases between the germline ends. Details on this clonotype: The antigen remains unidentified.

Sequencing of cultured CD4+ T cell DNA used the Oncomine TCR Beta short-read assay. One entry per CDR3 protein, called by TCRdb with MiXCR from the PCR reads. The repertoire holds over 9,000 distinct CDR3 sequences, with approximately 25% as singletons. The V and J genes are TRBV6-1 and TRBJ2-7, with D possibly matching TRBD2 (7 bases). This TCR was sampled from a human donor who had recovered from COVID-19. The source was CD4+ T cells from blood, cultured in vitro, collected after SARS-CoV-2 vaccination. CDR3 nucleotide sequence: TGTGCCAGCAGCTCCCTAGGGGGGGGCCACTTAGAGCAGTACTTC. Its protein is CASSSLGGGHLEQYF.